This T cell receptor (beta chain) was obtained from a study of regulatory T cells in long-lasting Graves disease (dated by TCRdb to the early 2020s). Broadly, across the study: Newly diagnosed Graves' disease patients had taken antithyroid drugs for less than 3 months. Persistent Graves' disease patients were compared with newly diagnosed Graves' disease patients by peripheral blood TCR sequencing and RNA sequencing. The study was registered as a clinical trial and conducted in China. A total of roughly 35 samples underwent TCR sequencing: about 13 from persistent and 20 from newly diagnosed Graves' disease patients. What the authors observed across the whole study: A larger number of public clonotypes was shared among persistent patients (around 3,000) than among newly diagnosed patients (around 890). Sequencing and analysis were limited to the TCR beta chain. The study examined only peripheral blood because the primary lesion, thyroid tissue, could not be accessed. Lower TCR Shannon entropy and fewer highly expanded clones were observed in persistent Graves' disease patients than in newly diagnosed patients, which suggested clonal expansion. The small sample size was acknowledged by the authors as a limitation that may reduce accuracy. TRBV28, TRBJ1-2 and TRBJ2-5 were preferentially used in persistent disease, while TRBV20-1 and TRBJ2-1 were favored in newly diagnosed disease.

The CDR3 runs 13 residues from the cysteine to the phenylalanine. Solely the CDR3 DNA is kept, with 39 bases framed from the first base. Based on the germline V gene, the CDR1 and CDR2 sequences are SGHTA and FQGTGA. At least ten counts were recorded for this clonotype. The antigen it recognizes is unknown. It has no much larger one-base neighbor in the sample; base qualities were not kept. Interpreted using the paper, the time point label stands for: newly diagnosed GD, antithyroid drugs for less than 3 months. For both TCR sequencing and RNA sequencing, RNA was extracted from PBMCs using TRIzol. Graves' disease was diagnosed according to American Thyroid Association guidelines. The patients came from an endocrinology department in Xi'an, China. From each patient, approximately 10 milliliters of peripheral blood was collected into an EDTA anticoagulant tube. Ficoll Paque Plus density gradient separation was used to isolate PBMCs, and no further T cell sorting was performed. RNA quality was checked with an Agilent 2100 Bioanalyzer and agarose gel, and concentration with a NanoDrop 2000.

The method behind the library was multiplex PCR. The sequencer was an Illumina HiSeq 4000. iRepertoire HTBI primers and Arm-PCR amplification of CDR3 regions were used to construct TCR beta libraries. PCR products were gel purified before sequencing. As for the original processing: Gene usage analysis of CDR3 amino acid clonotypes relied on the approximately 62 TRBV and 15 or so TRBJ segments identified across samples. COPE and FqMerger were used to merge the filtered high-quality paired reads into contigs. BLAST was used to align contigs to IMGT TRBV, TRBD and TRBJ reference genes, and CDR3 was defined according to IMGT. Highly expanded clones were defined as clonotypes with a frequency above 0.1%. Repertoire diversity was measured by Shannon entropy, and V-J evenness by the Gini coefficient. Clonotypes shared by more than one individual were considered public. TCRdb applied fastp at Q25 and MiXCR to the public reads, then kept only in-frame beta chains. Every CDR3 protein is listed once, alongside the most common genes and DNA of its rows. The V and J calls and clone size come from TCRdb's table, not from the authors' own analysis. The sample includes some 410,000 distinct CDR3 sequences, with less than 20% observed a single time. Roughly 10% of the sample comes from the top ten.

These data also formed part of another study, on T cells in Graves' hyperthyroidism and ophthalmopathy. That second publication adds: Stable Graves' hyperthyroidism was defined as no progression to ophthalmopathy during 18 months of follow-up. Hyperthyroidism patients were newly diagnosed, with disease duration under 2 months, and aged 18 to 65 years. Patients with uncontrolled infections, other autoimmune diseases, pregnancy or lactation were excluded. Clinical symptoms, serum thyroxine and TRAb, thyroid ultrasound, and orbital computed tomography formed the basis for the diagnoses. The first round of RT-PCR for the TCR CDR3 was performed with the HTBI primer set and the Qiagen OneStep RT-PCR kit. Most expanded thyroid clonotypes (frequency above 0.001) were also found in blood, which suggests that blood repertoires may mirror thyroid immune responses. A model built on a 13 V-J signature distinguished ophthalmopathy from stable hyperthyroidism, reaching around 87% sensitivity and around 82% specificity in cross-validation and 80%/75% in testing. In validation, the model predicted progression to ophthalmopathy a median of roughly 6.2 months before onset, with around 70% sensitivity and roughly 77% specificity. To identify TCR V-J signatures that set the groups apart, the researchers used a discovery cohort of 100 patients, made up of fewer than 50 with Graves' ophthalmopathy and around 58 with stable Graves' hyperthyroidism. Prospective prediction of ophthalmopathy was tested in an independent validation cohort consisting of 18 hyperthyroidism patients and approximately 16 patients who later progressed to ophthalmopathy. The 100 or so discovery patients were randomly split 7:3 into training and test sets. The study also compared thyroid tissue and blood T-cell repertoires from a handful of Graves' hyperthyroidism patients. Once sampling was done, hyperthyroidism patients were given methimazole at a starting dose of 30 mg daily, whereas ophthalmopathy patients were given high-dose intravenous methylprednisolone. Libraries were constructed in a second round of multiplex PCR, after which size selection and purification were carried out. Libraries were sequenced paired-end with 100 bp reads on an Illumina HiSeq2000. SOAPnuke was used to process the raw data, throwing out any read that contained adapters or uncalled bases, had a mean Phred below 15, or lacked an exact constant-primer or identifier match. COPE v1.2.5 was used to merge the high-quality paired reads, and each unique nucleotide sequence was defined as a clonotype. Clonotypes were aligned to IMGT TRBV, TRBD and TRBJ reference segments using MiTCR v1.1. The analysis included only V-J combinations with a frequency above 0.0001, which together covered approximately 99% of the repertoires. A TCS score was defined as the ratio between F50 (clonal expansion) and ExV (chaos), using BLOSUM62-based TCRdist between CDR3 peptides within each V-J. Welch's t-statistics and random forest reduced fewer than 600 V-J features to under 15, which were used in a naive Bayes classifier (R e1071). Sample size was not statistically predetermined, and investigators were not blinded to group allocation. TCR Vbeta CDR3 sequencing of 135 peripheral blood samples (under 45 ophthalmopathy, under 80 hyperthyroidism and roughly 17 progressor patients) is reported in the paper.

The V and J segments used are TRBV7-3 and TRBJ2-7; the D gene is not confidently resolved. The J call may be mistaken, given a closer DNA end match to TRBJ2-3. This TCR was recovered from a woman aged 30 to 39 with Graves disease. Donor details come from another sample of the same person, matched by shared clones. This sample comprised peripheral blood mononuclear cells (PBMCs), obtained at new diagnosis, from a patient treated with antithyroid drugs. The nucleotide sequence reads TGTGCCAGCTCGGCGTCTCGGCAAGATACGCAGTATTTT. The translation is CASSASRQDTQYF.